Below, 23 T cell receptor beta chains from the same sample are listed, as sequenced in a study of control samples from healthy donors and cancer patients. The protocol was immunoSEQ multiplex PCR, while the TCRdb copy is restricted to in-frame clones and leaves out a portion. The sample lists some 140,000 clones; roughly 91% were seen once. The sample was PBMCs. The receptors here all came from a man in his forties or fifties with head and neck cancer.

This chain joins TRBV27 and TRBJ2-7; D may be TRBD1 (6 bases). Germline CDR1 reads MNHEY; CDR2 reads SMNVEV (reference sequence). CDR3 length: 16 residues. V lost 3 bases and J lost 0, with 15 bases in between. The CDR3, as DNA: TGTGCCAGCAGTTTGGGTCTAGGACAGAGCTCCTACGAGCAGTACTTC. Translated, it gives CASSLGLGQSSYEQYF.

V gene TRBV5-8 combines with J gene TRBJ2-1; 9 bases match TRBD2. Germline assignment: CDR1 SGHTS and CDR2 YDEGEE. Trimming cost V 2 bases and J 6 bases; bases outside gene matches: 9. This CDR3 is 16 amino acids long. CDR3: CASSLGTSIWVNEQFF. In DNA, the CDR3 is TGTGCCAGCAGCTTAGGGACTAGCATATGGGTCAATGAGCAGTTCTTC.

The gene calls are TRBV27 and TRBJ2-5; 9 bases match TRBD2. The germline V gene has CDR1 MNHEY and CDR2 SMNVEV (reference sequence). V trimming: 2 bases; J trimming: 1 base; junction bases outside the gene matches: 11. The length of the CDR3 is 18 residues. CDR3 coding DNA: TGTGCCAGCAGTTTAACGCGGGAGGGCCTTCGGATCCAAGAGACCCAGTACTTC. Amino acid sequence: CASSLTREGLRIQETQYF.

J is TRBJ2-3 and V is TRBV7-6; weak D call: TRBD2 (6 bases). The CDR3 loop spans 15 amino acids. Germline assignment: CDR1 SGHVS and CDR2 FNYEAQ. The germline V and J ends were trimmed by 0 bases and 4 bases, with 11 bases remaining between them. The CDR3 sequence: CASSLADGGSDTQYF. CDR3 sequence (DNA): TGTGCCAGCAGCTTAGCGGACGGGGGTTCAGATACGCAGTATTTT.

The CDR3 coding sequence is TGTGCAAGTCGCTTAGGGGACAGGGTAATTCCGTATAATCAGCCCCAGCATTTT. The encoded protein is CASRLGDRVIPYNQPQHF. The J gene is TRBJ1-5, the V gene TRBV12-2; the tabulated D call, TRBD1, remains unverified against the DNA. TRBV12-2 is a listed pseudogene. The CDR3 runs 18 residues.

This chain links TRBV9 with TRBJ1-1; 12 nucleotides align to TRBD1. This CDR3 has 15 amino acids. The V gene end was trimmed by 4 bases and the J gene end by 10 bases; junction bases not matched to a gene: 11. CDR1 and CDR2 from the germline V gene are SGDLS and YYNGEE. In nucleotides, the CDR3 is TGTGCCAGCAGCCGAGGGGGACAGGGGGCGCAAGGAGCTTTCTTT. The encoded protein is CASSRGGQGAQGAFF.

This sequence joins TRBV19 and TRBJ2-5, with 7 bases lining up with TRBD1. J gave up 4 bases and V 4 bases, and 6 bases lay outside the gene matches. The germline CDR1 and CDR2 sequences are LNHDA and SQIVND (reference sequence). This CDR3 spans 14 amino acids. DNA of the CDR3: TGTGCCAGTAGTACCCGGACAGGCGGAGAGACCCAGTACTTC. It yields the protein CASSTRTGGETQYF.

This clone was observed a single time. The rearrangement joins TRBV6-1 to TRBJ2-7; D remains unclear. Trimming took off 4 bases at V and 1 base at J, with 17 bases between the two ends. Germline CDR1 MNHNS, CDR2 SASEGT. This CDR3 region has 16 residues. The CDR3 sequence: CASSAREDKESYEQYF. CDR3 bases: TGTGCCAGCAGTGCAAGAGAGGATAAAGAATCCTACGAGCAGTACTTC.

The chain couples TRBV5-8 to TRBJ1-5; 7 nucleotides align to TRBD1. The CDR3 is 15 amino acids. Trimming removed 6 bases from V and 2 bases from J; junction bases left unmatched: 8. The germline CDR1 and CDR2 sequences are SGHTS and YDEGEE. CDR3 sequence reads: CASTNRGRGNQPQHF. CDR3 nucleotide sequence: TGTGCCAGCACCAACAGGGGCCGGGGCAATCAGCCCCAGCATTTT. Together with reference TRBV5-8 and TRBJ1-5, the CDR3 gives the full variable domain: EAGVTQSPTHLIKTRGQQATLRCSPISGHTSVYWYQQALGLGLQFLLWYDEGEERNRGNFPPRFSGRQFPNYSSELNVNALELEDSALYLCASTNRGRGNQPQHFGDGTRLSIL.

The chain couples TRBV5-4 to TRBJ2-5, with 12 positions matching TRBD1. V lost 2 bases and J lost 5; bases outside the gene matches: 4. The CDR3 length is 15 residues. Germline V lookup: CDR1 SGHNT, CDR2 YYREEE (reference sequence). CDR3 sequence: CASSLPGQGAETQYF. In DNA form, the CDR3 reads TGTGCCAGCAGCTTACCGGGACAGGGGGCCGAGACCCAGTACTTC.

V is TRBV9 and J is TRBJ2-2; D not certain. Germline CDR1 reads SGDLS; CDR2 reads YYNGEE. Trimming left V 4 bases short and J 8 bases short, with 12 bases between. This CDR3 has 13 amino acids. The CDR3 DNA is TGTGCCAGCAGCCGATCCTTCGGGGGGGAGCTGTTTTTT. Amino acid sequence: CASSRSFGGELFF. Together with reference TRBV9 and TRBJ2-2, the CDR3 gives the full variable domain: DSGVTQTPKHLITATGQRVTLRCSPRSGDLSVYWYQQSLDQGLQFLIQYYNGEERAKGNILERFSAQQFPDLHSELNLSSLELGDSALYFCASSRSFGGELFFGEGSRLTVL.

The rearrangement links TRBV14 to TRBJ2-7, with D unresolved. The CDR3 runs 14 residues. CDR1 SGHDN and CDR2 FVKESK come from the germline V gene. Trimming left V 4 bases short and J 0 bases short, with 10 bases between. The DNA for the CDR3 is TGTGCCAGCAGCCCCTGGACGGACTCCTACGAGCAGTACTTC. Its translation: CASSPWTDSYEQYF.

In DNA form, the CDR3 reads TGTGCCAGCAGCTTACAGGGTTTTAATTCACCCCTCCACTTT. Its translation: CASSLQGFNSPLHF. The chain has TRBV3-1 (or the pseudogene TRBV3-2) and TRBJ1-6; D may be TRBD1 (6 bases). This CDR3 comprises 14 residues. The germline CDR1 and CDR2 sequences are LGHDT and YNNKEL (reference sequence). Deletions cut 5 bases from V and 6 bases from J, with 11 bases between.

This chain links TRBV5-5 with TRBJ2-7; D is ambiguous. Germline V gene lookup returns CDR1 SGHKS and CDR2 YYEKEE (reference sequence). The CDR3 sequence is 10 residues long. Trimming took 4 bases from V and 8 from J, leaving 7 bases between them. The CDR3 DNA sequence: TGTGCCAGCAGCCATGGTAAGCAGTACTTC. Its protein is CASSHGKQYF.

The rearrangement links TRBV11-3 to TRBJ1-2; no reliable D call. Trimming cost V 2 bases and J 7 bases, with 11 bases left between them. CDR3 size: 13 residues. Germline V CDR1 and CDR2: SGHNT, YENEEA. CDR3 amino acids: CASSLPDHTGYTF. The CDR3 nucleotides read TGTGCCAGCAGCTTACCAGACCATACTGGCTACACCTTC.

There are a few counts of this clone. The chain couples TRBV5-1 to TRBJ1-2; no definite D call. The V end was cut by 0 bases, the J end by 4 bases, with 10 bases between. Germline V gives CDR1 SGHRS, CDR2 YFSETQ. There are 14 residues in the CDR3. In DNA, the CDR3 is TGCGCCAGCAGCTTGGCCGCCGATTCCTATGGCTACACCTTC. Protein: CASSLAADSYGYTF.

The chain recombines TRBV7-6 with TRBJ1-2; 12 bases fit TRBD1. This CDR3 has 16 residues. Germline CDR1 is SGHVS and CDR2 is FNYEAQ. J lost 8 bases, V lost 1 base, and 8 bases had no gene match. CDR3 sequence (DNA): TGTGCCAGCAGCTTAGAACCGGGACAGGGGGCGCGGGGCTACACCTTC. This gives the protein CASSLEPGQGARGYTF.

The CDR3 region is CASSYTFRNEQFF. CDR3 sequence (DNA): TGTGCCAGCAGTTATACATTTAGGAATGAGCAGTTCTTC. This chain links TRBV6-2 or TRBV6-3 with TRBJ2-1; D is uncertain. CDR3 length: 13 amino acids. Germline V gene data show CDR1 as MNHEY and CDR2 as SVGEGT. Trimming cost V 3 bases and J 7 bases, with 10 bases left between them.

The chain uses TRBV12-3 or TRBV12-4 and TRBJ2-5; TRBD1 is a possible D gene (6 bases). The CDR3 consists of 13 residues. V was shortened by 6 bases and J by 3 bases, with 11 bases between the two germline ends. CDR3 sequence (DNA): TGTGCCAGCAGCTTTAACAGGGAAGAGACCCAGTACTTC. It specifies CASSFNREETQYF.

This sequence joins TRBV11-2 and TRBJ1-5; D possibly corresponds to TRBD1 (6 bases). Trimming removed 5 bases at V and 0 bases at J, with 20 bases between. Germline-derived CDR1 and CDR2 are SGHAT and FQNNGV. CDR3 length: 18 residues. The CDR3 DNA sequence: TGTGCCAGCAGCCCCCGAGGGGGATTATCTTATAGCAATCAGCCCCAGCATTTT. The encoded protein is CASSPRGGLSYSNQPQHF.

The V and J genes are TRBV7-2 and TRBJ2-7; tentatively, D is TRBD2 (5 bases). Deletions cut 3 bases from V and 3 bases from J, with 12 bases between. The CDR3 is 14 amino acids. Germline V gene data show CDR1 as SGHTA and CDR2 as FQGNSA. The CDR3 loop is CASSFGDGGYEQYF. The CDR3 coding sequence is TGTGCCAGCAGCTTCGGAGACGGAGGCTACGAGCAGTACTTC.

The CDR3 loop is CASRPTSGTAYGDEQFF. The CDR3 region has the DNA TGCGCCAGCAGGCCGACTAGCGGGACAGCATATGGGGATGAGCAGTTCTTC. The V and J genes are TRBV10-1 and TRBJ2-1, with 11 bases matching TRBD2. In germline, CDR1 is WNHNN, CDR2 SYGVQD (reference sequence). V trimming: 6 bases; J trimming: 8 bases; junction bases outside the gene matches: 15. The CDR3 is made up of 17 amino acids.

This chain connects TRBV5-1 to TRBJ2-7; 9 positions match TRBD2. Germline CDR1 SGHRS, CDR2 YFSETQ. There are 16 residues in the CDR3. V was pared by 4 bases and J by 0 bases, with 8 bases of the junction left unmatched. The CDR3 nucleotides read TGCGCCAGCAGCCCCCGCGGGGGGGGAAGCTCCTACGAGCAGTACTTC. Encoded protein: CASSPRGGGSSYEQYF.